This entry features one T cell receptor (beta chain) sequence. What it binds is not known. Pooling of second doses given at about 4 or about 12 weeks was done. The ends were cut back, 5 bases at V and 2 bases at J, with 16 bases in the middle. CDR3 length equals 16 residues. Germline CDR1 is SGHTA and CDR2 is FQGNSA. The sample originates from a study of T cell responses to AZD1222 COVID-19 vaccine. Findings and caveats of the study: Rises in breadth and depth of Spike-specific TCRs came after two AZD1222 doses.

Generated by immunoSEQ multiplex PCR, the TCRdb table keeps only in-frame clones and is missing some. The sample includes some 130,000 clones, roughly 90% of them seen just once. The TCR comes from an adult who received the AZD1222 COVID-19 vaccine. This chain connects TRBV7-2 to TRBJ1-3, with D uncertain. The input for sequencing was peripheral blood, taken 28 days after the second AZD1222 dose. Here the CDR3 DNA reads TGTGCCAGCAGCGCCGACCGAGGTGCTACTGGAAACACCATATATTTT. Its protein is CASSADRGATGNTIYF.